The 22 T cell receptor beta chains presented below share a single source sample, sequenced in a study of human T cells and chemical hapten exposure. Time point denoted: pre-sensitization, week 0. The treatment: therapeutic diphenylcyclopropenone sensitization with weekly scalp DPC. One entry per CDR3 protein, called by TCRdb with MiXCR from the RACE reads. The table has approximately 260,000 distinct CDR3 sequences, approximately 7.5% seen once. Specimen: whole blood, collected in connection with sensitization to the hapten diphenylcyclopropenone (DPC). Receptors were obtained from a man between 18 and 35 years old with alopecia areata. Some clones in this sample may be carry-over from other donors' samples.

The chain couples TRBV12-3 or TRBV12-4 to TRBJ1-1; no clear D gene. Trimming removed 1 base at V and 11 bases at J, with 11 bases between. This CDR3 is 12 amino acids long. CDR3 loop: CASSLGMPPAFF. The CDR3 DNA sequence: TGTGCCAGCAGTTTAGGGATGCCGCCCGCTTTCTTT.

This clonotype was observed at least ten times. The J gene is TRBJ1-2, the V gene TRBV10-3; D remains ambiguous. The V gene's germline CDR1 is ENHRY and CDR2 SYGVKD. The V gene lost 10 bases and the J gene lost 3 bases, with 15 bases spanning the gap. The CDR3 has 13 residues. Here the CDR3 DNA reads TGTGCCACCCGCCCATTAGGCGACTATGGCTACACCTTC. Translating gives CATRPLGDYGYTF.

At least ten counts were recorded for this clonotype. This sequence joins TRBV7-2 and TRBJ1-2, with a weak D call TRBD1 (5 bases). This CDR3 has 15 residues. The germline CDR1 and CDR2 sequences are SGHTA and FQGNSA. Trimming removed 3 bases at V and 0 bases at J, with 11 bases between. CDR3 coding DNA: TGTGCCAGCAGCTTGGACGGGGCCTCTAACTATGGCTACACCTTC. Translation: CASSLDGASNYGYTF.

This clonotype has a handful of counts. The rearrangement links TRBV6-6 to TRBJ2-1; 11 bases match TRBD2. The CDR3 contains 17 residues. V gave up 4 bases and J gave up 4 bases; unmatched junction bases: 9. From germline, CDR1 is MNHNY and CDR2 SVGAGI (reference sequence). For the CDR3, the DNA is TGTGCCAGCAGTTTGTTCTCTAGCGGGGGGAATTACAATGAGCAGTTCTTC. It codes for CASSLFSSGGNYNEQFF.

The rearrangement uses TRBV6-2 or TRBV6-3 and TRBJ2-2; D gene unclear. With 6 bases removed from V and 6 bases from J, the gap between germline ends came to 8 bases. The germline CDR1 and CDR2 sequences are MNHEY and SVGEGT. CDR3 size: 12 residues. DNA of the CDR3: TGTGCCAGCAGATATGTCGCCGGGGAGCTGTTTTTT. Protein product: CASRYVAGELFF.

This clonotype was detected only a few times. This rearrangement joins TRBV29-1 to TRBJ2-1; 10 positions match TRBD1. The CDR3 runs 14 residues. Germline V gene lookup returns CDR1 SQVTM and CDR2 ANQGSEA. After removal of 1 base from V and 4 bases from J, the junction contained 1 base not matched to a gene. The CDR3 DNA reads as TGCAGCGTTGAAGGGACAGGGGGTTACAATGAGCAGTTCTTC. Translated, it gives CSVEGTGGYNEQFF.

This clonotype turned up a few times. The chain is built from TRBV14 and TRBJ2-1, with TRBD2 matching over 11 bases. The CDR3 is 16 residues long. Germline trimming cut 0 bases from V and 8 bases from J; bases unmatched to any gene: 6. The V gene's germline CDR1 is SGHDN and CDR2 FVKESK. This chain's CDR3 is CASSQDQLAGGDEQFF. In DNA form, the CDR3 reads TGTGCCAGCAGCCAAGATCAGCTAGCGGGGGGTGATGAGCAGTTCTTC.

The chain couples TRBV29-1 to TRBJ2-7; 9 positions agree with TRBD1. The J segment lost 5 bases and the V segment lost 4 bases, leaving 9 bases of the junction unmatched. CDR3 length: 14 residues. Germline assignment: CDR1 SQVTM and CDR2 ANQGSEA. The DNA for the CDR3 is TGCAGCGTTGTTCGTGGGACAGGGATAAACGAGCAGTACTTC. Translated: CSVVRGTGINEQYF.

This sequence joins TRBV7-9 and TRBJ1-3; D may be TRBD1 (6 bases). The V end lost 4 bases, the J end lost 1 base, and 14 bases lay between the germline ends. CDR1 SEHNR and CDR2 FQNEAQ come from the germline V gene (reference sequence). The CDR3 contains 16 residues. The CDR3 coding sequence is TGTGCCAGCAGCTCCGGGACACTTTTTTCTGGAAACACCATATATTTT. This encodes CASSSGTLFSGNTIYF.

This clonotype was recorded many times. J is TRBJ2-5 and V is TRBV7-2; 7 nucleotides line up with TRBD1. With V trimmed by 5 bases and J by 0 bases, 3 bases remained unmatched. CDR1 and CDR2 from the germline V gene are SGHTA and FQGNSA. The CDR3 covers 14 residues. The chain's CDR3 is CASSPQGYQETQYF. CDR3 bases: TGTGCCAGCAGCCCACAGGGGTACCAAGAGACCCAGTACTTC.

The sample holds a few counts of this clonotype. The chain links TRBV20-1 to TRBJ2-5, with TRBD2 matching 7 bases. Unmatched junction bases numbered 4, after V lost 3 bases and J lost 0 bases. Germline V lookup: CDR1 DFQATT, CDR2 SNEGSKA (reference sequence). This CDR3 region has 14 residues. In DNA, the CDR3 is TGCAGTGCTAGGAAGCGGGGCGACCAAGAGACCCAGTACTTC. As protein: CSARKRGDQETQYF.

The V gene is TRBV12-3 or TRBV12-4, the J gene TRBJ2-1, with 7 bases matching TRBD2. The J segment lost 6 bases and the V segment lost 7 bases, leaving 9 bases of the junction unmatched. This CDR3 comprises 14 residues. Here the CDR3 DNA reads TGTGCCAGCACCCGGGGGGTGGAAGTCAATGAGCAGTTCTTC. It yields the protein CASTRGVEVNEQFF.

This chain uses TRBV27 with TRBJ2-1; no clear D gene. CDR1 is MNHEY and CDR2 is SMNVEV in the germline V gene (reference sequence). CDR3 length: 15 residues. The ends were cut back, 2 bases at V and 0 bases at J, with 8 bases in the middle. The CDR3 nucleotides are TGTGCCAGCAGTTTAAGGGCGAGCTCCTACAATGAGCAGTTCTTC. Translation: CASSLRASSYNEQFF.

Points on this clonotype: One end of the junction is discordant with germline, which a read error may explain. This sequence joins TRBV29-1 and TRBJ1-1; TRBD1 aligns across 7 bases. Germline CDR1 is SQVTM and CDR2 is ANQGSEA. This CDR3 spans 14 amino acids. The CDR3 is CSVESRRQGGIWIF. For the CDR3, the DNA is TGCAGCGTTGAAAGTAGGAGACAGGGAGGTATCTGGATCTTT.

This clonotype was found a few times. DNA of the CDR3: TGTGCCAGCAGGCCGACAGGCCCATGGGAAAAACTGTTTTTT. Encoded protein: CASRPTGPWEKLFF. The rearrangement links TRBV27 to TRBJ1-4; possible D gene TRBD1, 6 bases. The V end lost 6 bases, the J end lost 8 bases, and 16 bases lay between the germline ends. CDR3 length: 14 residues. The germline CDR1 and CDR2 sequences are MNHEY and SMNVEV (reference sequence).

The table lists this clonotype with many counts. This CDR3 reads CSAPTDFYSTDTQYF. The CDR3 DNA reads TGCAGCGCACCGACAGACTTTTATAGCACAGATACGCAGTATTTT. The chain combines TRBV29-1 with TRBJ2-3; tentatively, D is TRBD1 (5 bases). The CDR3 length is 15 residues. V was trimmed by 7 bases and J by 0 bases, leaving 17 bases between them. Germline CDR1 SQVTM, CDR2 ANQGSEA.

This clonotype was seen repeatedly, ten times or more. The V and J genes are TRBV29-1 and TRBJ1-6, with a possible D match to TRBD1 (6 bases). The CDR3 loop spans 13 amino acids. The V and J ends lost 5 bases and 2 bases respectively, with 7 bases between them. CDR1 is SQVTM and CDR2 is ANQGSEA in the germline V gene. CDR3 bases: TGCAGCGTTCGGGACACCTATAATTCACCCCTCCACTTT. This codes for CSVRDTYNSPLHF. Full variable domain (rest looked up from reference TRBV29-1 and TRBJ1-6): SAVISQKPSRDICQRGTSLTIQCQVDSQVTMMFWYRQQPGQSLTLIATANQGSEATYESGFVIDKFPISRPNLTFSTLTVSNMSPEDSSIYLCSVRDTYNSPLHFGNGTRLTVT.

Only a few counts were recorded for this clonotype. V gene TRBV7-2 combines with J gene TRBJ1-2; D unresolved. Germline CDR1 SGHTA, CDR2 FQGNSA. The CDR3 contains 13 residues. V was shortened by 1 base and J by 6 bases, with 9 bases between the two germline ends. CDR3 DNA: TGTGCCAGCAGCTTAGATCCGGCAAATGGCTACACCTTC. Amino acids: CASSLDPANGYTF. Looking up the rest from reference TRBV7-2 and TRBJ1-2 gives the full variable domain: GAGVSQSPSNKVTEKGKDVELRCDPISGHTALYWYRQSLGQGLEFLIYFQGNSAPDKSGLPSDRFSAERTGGSVSTLTIQRTQQEDSAVYLCASSLDPANGYTFGSGTRLTVV.

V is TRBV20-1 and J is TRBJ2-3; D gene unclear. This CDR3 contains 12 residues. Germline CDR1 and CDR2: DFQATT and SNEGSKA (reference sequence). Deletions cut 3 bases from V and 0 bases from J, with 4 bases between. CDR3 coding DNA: TGCAGTGCTAGGGGAAGCACAGATACGCAGTATTTT. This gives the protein CSARGSTDTQYF.

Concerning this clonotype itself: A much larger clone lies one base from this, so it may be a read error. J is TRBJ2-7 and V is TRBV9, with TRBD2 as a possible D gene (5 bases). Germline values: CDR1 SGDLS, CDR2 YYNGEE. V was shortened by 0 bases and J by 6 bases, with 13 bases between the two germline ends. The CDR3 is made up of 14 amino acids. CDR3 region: CASSVDEGFSEQYF. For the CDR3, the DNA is TGTGCCAGCAGCGTAGATGAGGGTTTCAGCGAGCAGTACTTC.

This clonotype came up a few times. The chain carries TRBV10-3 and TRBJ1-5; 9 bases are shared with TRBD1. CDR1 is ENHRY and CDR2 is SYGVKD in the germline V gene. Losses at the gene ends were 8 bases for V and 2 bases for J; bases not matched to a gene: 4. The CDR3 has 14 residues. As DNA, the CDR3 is TGTGCCATCTGGACAGGGGAGGGCAATCAGCCCCAGCATTTT. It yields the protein CAIWTGEGNQPQHF.

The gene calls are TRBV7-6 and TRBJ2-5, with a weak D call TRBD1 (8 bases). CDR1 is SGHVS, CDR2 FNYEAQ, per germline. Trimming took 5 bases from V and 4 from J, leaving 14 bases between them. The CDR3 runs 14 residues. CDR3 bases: TGTGCCAGCAGCCCACACAGGGGGGGAGAGACCCAGTACTTC. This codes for CASSPHRGGETQYF.